The next 21 T cell receptor beta chains were all read from a single sample in a study of shared clonotypes between healthy human individuals. Profiled with immunoSEQ multiplex PCR; TCRdb holds only in-frame clones, not every one. The table includes under 2,000,000 clones, about 94% detected once. CD45RO negativity and positive selection for CCR7 defined naive CD8 cells, a population that excluded terminally differentiated effector memory CD45RA+ cells. The sequenced material came from naive CD8+ T cells sorted from blood. The source of these receptors is a man between 18 and 29 years old in good health.

The chain has TRBV9 and TRBJ2-7, with 8 bases that match TRBD1. Trimming took 4 bases from V and 3 from J; bases not matched to a gene: 9. The CDR3 extends over 15 amino acids. Per germline, CDR1 SGDLS and CDR2 YYNGEE. The CDR3 DNA reads as TGTGCCAGCAGCCCGAGTGGGACAGGCTACTACGAGCAGTACTTC. Its protein is CASSPSGTGYYEQYF.

The chain is built from TRBV12-5 and TRBJ2-2; D is unresolved. V lost 0 bases to trimming and J lost 4 bases, with 6 bases between them. Germline V gene sequence: CDR1 LGHNT, CDR2 FRNRAP. There are 14 residues in the CDR3. CDR3 residues: CASGLVGLTGELFF. The CDR3 DNA reads as TGTGCTAGTGGTTTGGTTGGCCTCACCGGGGAGCTGTTTTTT.

The chain employs TRBV23-1 and TRBJ1-5; tentative D call: TRBD1 (5 bases). TRBV23-1 is identified as an open reading frame with a role that is uncertain. The CDR3 has 15 amino acids. The V and J ends lost 3 bases and 0 bases respectively, with 9 bases between them. CDR3 loop: CASSQTDYSNQPQHF. In DNA, the CDR3 is TGCGCCAGCAGTCAGACAGATTATAGCAATCAGCCCCAGCATTTT.

The chain is built from TRBV4-3 and TRBJ1-5; D uncertain. This CDR3 comprises 16 residues. V lost 0 bases, J lost 3 bases, and 12 bases lay in between. Germline CDR1 and CDR2: LGHNA and YSLEER. The DNA for the CDR3 is TGCGCCAGCAGCCAAGAATCGGGGAGGTTCAATCAGCCCCAGCATTTT. This codes for CASSQESGRFNQPQHF.

The sample holds one count of this clone. The chain uses TRBV9 and TRBJ2-7, with D perhaps matching TRBD1 (5 bases). Germline V lookup: CDR1 SGDLS, CDR2 YYNGEE. Trimming shortened V by 4 bases and J by 5 bases, and 10 bases separated the two germline ends. The CDR3 extends over 12 amino acids. The CDR3 loop reads CASSLRGDEQYF. DNA of the CDR3: TGTGCCAGCAGCCTAAGGGGCGACGAGCAGTACTTC.

The chain combines TRBV6-9 with TRBJ1-3, with D maybe TRBD1 (6 bases). Germline loops: CDR1 MNHGY, CDR2 SVAAGI. The CDR3 sequence is 15 residues long. V shed 9 bases and J shed 0 bases, with 15 bases lying between them. Written as DNA, the CDR3 is TGTGCCAGGGGGGGGCAGCGCTGCTCTGGAAACACCATATATTTT. This sequence encodes CARGGQRCSGNTIYF.

The chain has TRBV6-5 and TRBJ1-1; a possible D gene is TRBD1 (5 bases). This CDR3 is 14 amino acids long. Deletions cut 4 bases from V and 3 bases from J, with 12 bases between. CDR1 is MNHEY, CDR2 SVGAGI, per germline. The CDR3 coding sequence is TGTGCCAGCAGTTCCTTGGGGGGGGACACTGAAGCTTTCTTT. As protein: CASSSLGGDTEAFF.

The chain links TRBV7-8 to TRBJ1-4; weak D call: TRBD1 (5 bases). CDR1 SGHVS and CDR2 FQNEAQ come from the germline V gene. V was cut by 5 bases and J by 8 bases, with 18 bases left in between. The CDR3 has 15 residues. CDR3 region: CASSPRGSIGEKLFF. CDR3 DNA: TGTGCCAGCAGCCCCCGGGGCAGTATAGGGGAAAAACTGTTTTTT. Together with reference TRBV7-8 and TRBJ1-4, the CDR3 gives the full variable domain: GAGVSQSPRYKVAKRGQDVALRCDPISGHVSLFWYQQALGQGPEFLTYFQNEAQLDKSGLPSDRFFAERPEGSVSTLKIQRTQQEDSAVYLCASSPRGSIGEKLFFGSGTQLSVL.

A single count supports this clone. V is TRBV5-6 and J is TRBJ1-5; D gene unclear. V gave up 2 bases and J gave up 5 bases, with 8 bases separating them. CDR1 is SGHDT, CDR2 YYEEEE, per germline. CDR3 length: 13 residues. Here the CDR3 reads CASSFQTDQPQHF. The CDR3 nucleotides are TGTGCCAGCAGCTTTCAGACGGATCAGCCCCAGCATTTT.

Comment on this clone: Additional DNA sequences in this sample encode the identical CDR3. The V and J genes are TRBV4-1 and TRBJ2-7; D ambiguous. The germline V and J ends were trimmed by 4 bases and 1 base, with 11 bases remaining between them. The germline V gene encodes CDR1 MGHRA and CDR2 YSYEKL. The length of the CDR3 is 14 residues. The CDR3 loop is CASSLRDLSYEQYF. The DNA for the CDR3 is TGCGCCAGCAGCCTCCGAGACCTGTCCTACGAGCAGTACTTC.

The V gene is TRBV6-1, the J gene TRBJ1-6, with D possibly matching TRBD1 (6 bases). V lost 3 bases, J lost 8 bases, and 14 bases lay in between. The CDR3 sequence is 15 residues long. The germline V gene encodes CDR1 MNHNS and CDR2 SASEGT. This CDR3 reads CASSDPSGGDSPLHF. The CDR3, as DNA: TGTGCCAGCAGTGACCCATCGGGGGGCGATTCACCCCTCCACTTT.

The V call is TRBV30, the J call TRBJ2-2; no firm D call. Germline V gene sequence: CDR1 GTSNPN, CDR2 SVGIG (reference sequence). V was clipped by 3 bases and J by 4 bases, with 9 bases between them. This CDR3 comprises 13 residues. CDR3 bases: TGTGCCTGGAGCGGCCAGGTCACCGGGGAGCTGTTTTTT. This sequence encodes CAWSGQVTGELFF.

V usage is TRBV4-3 and J usage is TRBJ2-1; TRBD2 agrees at 9 bases. After removal of 4 bases from V and 7 bases from J, the junction contained 17 bases not matched to a gene. This CDR3 is 18 amino acids long. Germline CDR1 LGHNA, CDR2 YSLEER. The CDR3 sequence is CASSRILAGPGDRNEQFF. CDR3 DNA: TGCGCCAGCAGCCGGATCCTAGCGGGACCCGGGGATCGGAATGAGCAGTTCTTC.

The chain uses TRBV11-3 and TRBJ2-2; 10 nucleotides agree with TRBD1. This CDR3 contains 17 residues. V lost 5 bases, J lost 4 bases, and 10 bases stayed unmatched. The germline V gene has CDR1 SGHNT and CDR2 YENEEA. The CDR3 bases are TGTGCCAGCAGCCCGCGACAGGGGGCTTCGAGCACCGGGGAGCTGTTTTTT. Amino acid sequence: CASSPRQGASSTGELFF.

CDR3 sequence reads: CASSEYAAGALYEQYF. CDR3 DNA sequence: TGTGCCAGCAGTGAATACGCCGCGGGAGCTCTCTACGAGCAGTACTTC. The V and J genes are TRBV6-1 and TRBJ2-7; 7 nucleotides line up with TRBD2. With 2 bases clipped from V and 3 bases from J, the junction kept 10 bases outside the gene matches. This CDR3 is built from 16 residues. Germline CDR1 MNHNS, CDR2 SASEGT.

J is TRBJ2-5 and V is TRBV6-5, with D possibly TRBD2 on 5 matching bases. CDR1 and CDR2 (germline): MNHEY, SVGAGI. Trimming removed 7 bases from V and 5 bases from J, with 20 bases in between. There are 15 residues in the CDR3. The CDR3 loop is CASTPGVGLEETQYF. The CDR3 bases are TGTGCCAGCACCCCCGGGGTTGGGTTAGAGGAGACCCAGTACTTC.

This CDR3 is CASSRVPDTEAFF. CDR3 DNA: TGTGCCAGCAGCAGAGTTCCGGACACTGAAGCTTTCTTT. The chain couples TRBV11-2 to TRBJ1-1; D remains ambiguous. Trimming shortened V by 5 bases and J by 3 bases, and 10 bases separated the two germline ends. The V gene's germline CDR1 is SGHAT and CDR2 FQNNGV. CDR3 length: 13 amino acids.

In regard to this clone: Other DNA sequences within the sample encode an identical CDR3. The chain joins TRBV6-5 to TRBJ1-2; no firm D call. V was pared by 0 bases and J by 3 bases, with 8 bases between. CDR1 and CDR2 from the germline V gene are MNHEY and SVGAGI. This CDR3 contains 14 residues. The chain's CDR3 is CASSYSEGYYGYTF. DNA of the CDR3: TGTGCCAGCAGTTACTCGGAAGGCTACTATGGCTACACCTTC.

The gene calls are TRBV11-2 and TRBJ1-1; tentatively, D is TRBD1 (6 bases). This CDR3 has 14 amino acids. The V gene lost 5 bases and the J gene lost 5 bases, with 15 bases spanning the gap. The germline CDR1 and CDR2 sequences are SGHAT and FQNNGV. The CDR3 bases are TGTGCCAGCAGCCTAAACAGGGCTGGTACTGAAGCTTTCTTT. Translated: CASSLNRAGTEAFF.

To note about this clone: Other DNA sequences in the same sample also yield this CDR3. The chain links TRBV29-1 to TRBJ2-7, with a weak D call TRBD2 (6 bases). The V end was cut by 3 bases, the J end by 0 bases, with 6 bases between. The germline CDR1 and CDR2 sequences are SQVTM and ANQGSEA. The CDR3 spans 12 residues. Here the CDR3 reads CSVETSSYEQYF. The DNA of the CDR3 is TGCAGCGTTGAGACTAGCTCCTACGAGCAGTACTTC.

This sequence joins TRBV5-1 and TRBJ2-7; the match to TRBD1 covers 7 bases. This CDR3 region has 13 residues. CDR1 and CDR2 from the germline V gene are SGHRS and YFSETQ. Germline trimming cut 5 bases from V and 4 bases from J; bases unmatched to any gene: 6. The CDR3 here is CASRETGLYEQYF. CDR3 coding DNA: TGCGCCAGCAGGGAGACAGGGTTGTACGAGCAGTACTTC. Variable domain in full (rest from reference TRBV5-1 and TRBJ2-7): KAGVTQTPRYLIKTRGQQVTLSCSPISGHRSVSWYQQTPGQGLQFLFEYFSETQRNKGNFPGRFSGRQFSNSRSEMNVSTLELGDSALYLCASRETGLYEQYFGPGTRLTVT.